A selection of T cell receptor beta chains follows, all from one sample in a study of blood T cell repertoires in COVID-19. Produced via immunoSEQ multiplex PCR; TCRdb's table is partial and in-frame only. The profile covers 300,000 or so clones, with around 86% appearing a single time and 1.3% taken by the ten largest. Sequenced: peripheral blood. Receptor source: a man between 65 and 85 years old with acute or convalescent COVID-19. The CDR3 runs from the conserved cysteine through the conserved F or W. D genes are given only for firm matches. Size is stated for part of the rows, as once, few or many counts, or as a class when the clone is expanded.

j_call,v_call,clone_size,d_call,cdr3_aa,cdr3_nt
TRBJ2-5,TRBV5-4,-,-,CASSSGETQETQYF,TGTGCCAGCAGCTCGGGGGAGACACAAGAGACCCAGTACTTC
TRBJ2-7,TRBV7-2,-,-,CASSPPGRGPYEQYF,TGTGCCAGCAGCCCCCCAGGGCGGGGTCCCTACGAGCAGTACTTC
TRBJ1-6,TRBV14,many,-,CASSAHRNSPLHF,TGTGCCAGCAGCGCCCACAGAAATTCACCCCTCCACTTT
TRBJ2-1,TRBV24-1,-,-,CATSDPTAGEQFF,TGTGCCACCAGTGACCCTACAGCTGGTGAGCAGTTCTTC
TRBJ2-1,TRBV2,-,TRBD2,CASSEAPGTSGMEEQFF,TGTGCCAGCAGTGAAGCGCCCGGGACTAGCGGGATGGAGGAGCAGTTCTTC
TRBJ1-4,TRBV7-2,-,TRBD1,CASRGQGAGEKLFF,TGTGCCAGCAGAGGACAGGGGGCGGGCGAAAAACTGTTTTTT
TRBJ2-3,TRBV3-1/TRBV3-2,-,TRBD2,CASSPSGLTDTQYF,TGTGCCAGCAGCCCTAGCGGCCTCACGGATACGCAGTATTTT
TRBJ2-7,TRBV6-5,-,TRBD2,CASSYQPSGGIYEQYF,TGTGCCAGCAGTTACCAGCCTAGCGGGGGGATCTACGAGCAGTACTTC
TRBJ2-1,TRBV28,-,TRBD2,CASSGFTTSGAYNEQFF,TGTGCCAGCAGTGGGTTCACGACTAGCGGGGCCTACAATGAGCAGTTCTTC
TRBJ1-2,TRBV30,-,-,CAWSPDSNYGYTF,TGTGCCTGGAGTCCTGACAGTAACTATGGCTACACCTTC
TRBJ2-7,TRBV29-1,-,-,CSVEGGLLREQYF,TGCAGCGTTGAAGGGGGCCTCCTTAGGGAGCAGTACTTC
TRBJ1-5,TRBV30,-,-,CAWSVPGEYRPQHF,TGTGCCTGGAGTGTACCCGGGGAATATCGGCCCCAGCATTTT
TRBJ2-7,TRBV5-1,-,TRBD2,CASSTVAGGTYEQYF,TGCGCCAGCAGCACCGTAGCGGGAGGGACCTACGAGCAGTACTTC
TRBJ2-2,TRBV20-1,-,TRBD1,CSASGDRGFVAGELFF,TGCAGTGCTAGTGGCGACAGGGGATTTGTTGCCGGGGAGCTGTTTTTT
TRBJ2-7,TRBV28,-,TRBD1,CASSFWTGEYEQYF,TGTGCCAGCAGCTTTTGGACAGGGGAATACGAGCAGTACTTC
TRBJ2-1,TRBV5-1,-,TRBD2,CASSRGGTNYNEQFF,TGCGCCAGCAGCCGCGGGGGGACTAACTACAATGAGCAGTTCTTC
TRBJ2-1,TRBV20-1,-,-,CSAVGQNEQFF,TGCAGTGCTGTTGGACAGAATGAGCAGTTCTTC
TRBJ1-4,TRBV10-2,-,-,CASSRSVRAAKLFF,TGCGCCAGCAGCCGCAGTGTGAGGGCCGCAAAACTGTTTTTT
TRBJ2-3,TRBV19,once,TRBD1,CASSIGDRRSDTQYF,TGTGCCAGTAGTATAGGGGACAGGCGGTCGGATACGCAGTATTTT
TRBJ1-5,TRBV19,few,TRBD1,CASSISGQGGNQPQHF,TGTGCCAGTAGTATTAGCGGACAGGGTGGCAATCAGCCCCAGCATTTT
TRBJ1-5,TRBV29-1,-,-,CSVGENSNQPQHF,TGCAGCGTCGGAGAGAATAGCAATCAGCCCCAGCATTTT
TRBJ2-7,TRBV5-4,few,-,CASSSQQGLEEQYF,TGTGCCAGCAGCTCACAACAGGGTCTGGAGGAGCAGTACTTC
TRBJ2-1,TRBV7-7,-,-,CASSPLQSSYNEQFF,TGTGCCAGCAGTCCTCTACAGAGCTCCTACAATGAGCAGTTCTTC
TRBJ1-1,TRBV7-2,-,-,CASSLGQNTEAFF,TGTGCCAGCAGCTTAGGTCAGAACACTGAAGCTTTCTTT
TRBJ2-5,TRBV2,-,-,CASSGLEETQYF,TGTGCCAGCAGTGGCTTAGAAGAGACCCAGTACTTC
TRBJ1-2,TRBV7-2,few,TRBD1,CASSLDTGGIAGYTF,TGTGCCAGCAGCCTCGACACAGGGGGAATAGCTGGCTACACCTTC
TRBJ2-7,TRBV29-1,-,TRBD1,CSVEEDRDDFEQYF,TGCAGCGTGGAGGAGGACAGGGACGATTTCGAGCAGTACTTC
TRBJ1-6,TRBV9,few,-,CASSPLRGNNSPLHF,TGTGCCAGCAGCCCTCTCAGGGGAAACAATTCACCCCTCCACTTT